Presented here are 24 T cell receptor beta chains from one specimen sequenced in a study of lymphopenia after photon versus proton radiotherapy. Generated by immunoSEQ multiplex PCR, the TCRdb table keeps only in-frame clones and is missing some. The sample holds more than 45,000 clones, about 92% seen once. The sequences come from peripheral blood, collected from a patient treated with photon-based radiotherapy. Every receptor here comes from a middle-aged woman with cholangiocarcinoma.

In this sample, this clone turned up once. This rearrangement joins TRBV5-4 to TRBJ1-2, with 8 bases that match TRBD1. The junction had 12 bases not matched to a gene; V was cut back by 5 bases and J by 0 bases. This CDR3 comprises 17 residues. Germline loops: CDR1 SGHNT, CDR2 YYREEE (reference sequence). The CDR3 DNA is TGTGCCAGCAGGTCTCTCGGGACAGGTTTAACTAACTATGGCTACACCTTC. Protein sequence: CASRSLGTGLTNYGYTF.

The chain joins TRBV5-4 to TRBJ1-4, with 8 positions matching TRBD1. Looked up from germline, CDR1 is SGHNT and CDR2 is YYREEE (reference sequence). V was pared by 3 bases and J by 7 bases, with 5 bases of the junction left unmatched. The CDR3 runs 14 residues. The CDR3 coding sequence is TGTGCCAGCAGCTCCACAGGGGGGACTGAAAAACTGTTTTTT. Amino acids: CASSSTGGTEKLFF.

V is TRBV19 and J is TRBJ1-1, with D unclear. Trimming left V 7 bases short and J 3 bases short, with 15 bases between. CDR1 LNHDA and CDR2 SQIVND come from the germline V gene (reference sequence). CDR3 length: 14 residues. The CDR3 DNA reads as TGTGCCAGTACCCTTGGCGTCGGGGACACTGAAGCTTTCTTT. Translation: CASTLGVGDTEAFF. Using reference TRBV19 and TRBJ1-1 for the parts outside the CDR3, the full variable domain is DGGITQSPKYLFRKEGQNVTLSCEQNLNHDAMYWYRQDPGQGLRLIYYSQIVNDFQKGDIAEGYSVSREKKESFPLTVTSAQKNPTAFYLCASTLGVGDTEAFFGQGTRLTVV.

The V and J genes are TRBV9 and TRBJ1-1; D remains unclear. Trimming pared 2 bases from V and 1 base from J, leaving 6 bases between. The V gene's germline CDR1 is SGDLS and CDR2 YYNGEE. This CDR3 spans 13 amino acids. CDR3 region: CASSVYSNTEAFF. CDR3 bases: TGTGCCAGCAGCGTTTACTCGAACACTGAAGCTTTCTTT.

This chain connects TRBV7-8 to TRBJ1-6; TRBD1 matches at 7 bases. CDR3 length: 16 residues. In germline, CDR1 is SGHVS, CDR2 FQNEAQ. The junction had 10 bases not matched to a gene; V was cut back by 6 bases and J by 5 bases. CDR3 in DNA: TGTGCCAGCAGGCCAATCGGGACAGCGAATAATTCACCCCTCCACTTT. It yields the protein CASRPIGTANNSPLHF.

This chain links TRBV5-1 with TRBJ1-1; TRBD1 matches 7 bases. The CDR3 extends over 15 amino acids. CDR1 SGHRS and CDR2 YFSETQ come from the germline V gene. The junction had 8 bases not matched to a gene; V was cut back by 2 bases and J by 4 bases. CDR3 DNA: TGCGCCAGCAGCTTAGGAACAGGGGTTGGCACTGAAGCTTTCTTT. Translated, it gives CASSLGTGVGTEAFF.

This chain uses TRBV5-4 with TRBJ1-2; 7 positions match TRBD1. Germline-derived CDR1 and CDR2 are SGHNT and YYREEE (reference sequence). The CDR3 length is 14 residues. With V trimmed by 4 bases and J by 7 bases, 10 bases remained unmatched. In DNA form, the CDR3 reads TGTGCCAGCAGCCCGGACAGGTTACTAAGTGGCTACACCTTC. It encodes CASSPDRLLSGYTF.

The V and J genes are TRBV11-2 and TRBJ2-7, with 14 positions matching TRBD2. The V segment lost 5 bases and the J segment 10 bases; nucleotides outside the gene matches: 7. CDR1 and CDR2 (germline): SGHAT, FQNNGV. The CDR3 covers 14 residues. For the CDR3, the DNA is TGTGCCAGCAGCCAGGGACTAGCGGGAGCCCTCCAGTACTTC. Translated, it gives CASSQGLAGALQYF.

The chain uses TRBV28 and TRBJ1-1, with D tentatively TRBD1 (5 bases). Trimming shortened V by 7 bases and J by 5 bases, and 20 bases separated the two germline ends. The germline V gene encodes CDR1 MDHEN and CDR2 SYDVKM. The CDR3 is 15 residues long. DNA for the CDR3: TGTGCCAGCACCCCTCCCCCGGGGCGCAGGACTGAAGCTTTCTTT. It is translated as CASTPPPGRRTEAFF.

The rearrangement uses TRBV11-2 and TRBJ2-1; weak D call: TRBD2 (5 bases). The V end lost 1 base, the J end lost 9 bases, and 10 bases lay between the germline ends. The germline V gene encodes CDR1 SGHAT and CDR2 FQNNGV. The CDR3 extends over 13 amino acids. CDR3 nucleotide sequence: TGTGCCAGCAGCTTAGTTGGCCGGGGTGAGCAGTTCTTC. Residues: CASSLVGRGEQFF.

This clone was seen once. The chain combines TRBV6-1 with TRBJ2-1, with a possible D match to TRBD1 (6 bases). The V end lost 6 bases, the J end lost 15 bases, and 18 bases lay between the germline ends. The germline V gene encodes CDR1 MNHNS and CDR2 SASEGT. The CDR3 loop spans 12 amino acids. For the CDR3, the DNA is TGTGCCAGCAGCCAGACAGGCGCTCGGCCGTTCTTC. This translates into CASSQTGARPFF.

The chain recombines TRBV5-1 with TRBJ1-1, with a possible D match to TRBD1 (6 bases). The CDR3 runs 15 residues. V was clipped by 1 base and J by 0 bases, with 10 bases between them. Germline CDR1 is SGHRS and CDR2 is YFSETQ. The CDR3 DNA reads TGCGCCAGCAGCTTGTATACAGGGATGAACACTGAAGCTTTCTTT. Protein: CASSLYTGMNTEAFF. The whole variable domain, remainder taken from reference TRBV5-1 and TRBJ1-1, is KAGVTQTPRYLIKTRGQQVTLSCSPISGHRSVSWYQQTPGQGLQFLFEYFSETQRNKGNFPGRFSGRQFSNSRSEMNVSTLELGDSALYLCASSLYTGMNTEAFFGQGTRLTVV.

V usage is TRBV27 and J usage is TRBJ2-2; D call uncertain. There are 15 residues in the CDR3. Trimming took 1 base from V and 4 from J, leaving 10 bases between them. Germline V lookup: CDR1 MNHEY, CDR2 SMNVEV (reference sequence). DNA for the CDR3: TGTGCCAGCAGTTTATATGTGGTTGGCACCGGGGAGCTGTTTTTT. Translated: CASSLYVVGTGELFF.

This CDR3 is CASRTAGRGYTF. The CDR3 nucleotides read TGTGCCAGTAGGACCGCGGGGCGCGGCTACACCTTC. The chain has TRBV19 and TRBJ1-2; D is perhaps TRBD1 (5 bases). The germline CDR1 and CDR2 sequences are LNHDA and SQIVND (reference sequence). The CDR3 has 12 residues. V dropped 6 bases and J dropped 8 bases, with 13 bases sitting between them.

Only one count was recorded for this clone. The chain uses TRBV30 and TRBJ2-1; TRBD2 matches at 9 bases. Germline lookup yields CDR1 GTSNPN and CDR2 SVGIG (reference sequence). CDR3 length: 15 residues. The junction had 9 bases not matched to a gene; V was cut back by 4 bases and J by 5 bases. The CDR3 DNA sequence: TGTGCCTGGACCGTCGGGGCGGGAGGGCACAATGAGCAGTTCTTC. Amino acids: CAWTVGAGGHNEQFF.

The rearrangement links TRBV7-9 to TRBJ1-4, with D perhaps TRBD1 (6 bases). The CDR3 loop spans 14 amino acids. The V and J ends lost 5 bases and 5 bases respectively, with 12 bases between them. Per the germline V gene, CDR1 is SEHNR and CDR2 is FQNEAQ (reference sequence). CDR3 DNA: TGTGCCAGCAGCATGGACAGCTTGAATGAAAAACTGTTTTTT. The encoded protein is CASSMDSLNEKLFF. The full variable domain, completed using reference TRBV7-9 and TRBJ1-4, is DTGVSQNPRHKITKRGQNVTFRCDPISEHNRLYWYRQTLGQGPEFLTYFQNEAQLEKSRLLSDRFSAERPKGSFSTLEIQRTEQGDSAMYLCASSMDSLNEKLFFGSGTQLSVL.

The chain combines TRBV10-2 with TRBJ1-5, with TRBD1 matching 7 bases. This CDR3 has 14 amino acids. CDR1 and CDR2 from the germline V gene are WSHSY and SAAADI. The V gene end was trimmed by 6 bases and the J gene end by 1 base; junction bases not matched to a gene: 3. The CDR3 DNA reads TGCGCCAGCAGCCCACAGGGGAGCAATCAGCCCCAGCATTTT. This gives the protein CASSPQGSNQPQHF.

This clone was counted only a few times. This chain connects TRBV28 to TRBJ1-3; maybe TRBD1 (5 bases). The ends were cut back, 9 bases at V and 3 bases at J, with 18 bases in the middle. Germline-derived CDR1 and CDR2 are MDHEN and SYDVKM. This CDR3 comprises 15 residues. The CDR3 DNA is TGTGCCAGTATAGCGGGGGACTCCTATGGAAACACCATATATTTT. Its translation is CASIAGDSYGNTIYF. Complete variable domain (other parts from reference TRBV28 and TRBJ1-3): DVKVTQSSRYLVKRTGEKVFLECVQDMDHENMFWYRQDPGLGLRLIYFSYDVKMKEKGDIPEGYSVSREKKERFSLILESASTNQTSMYLCASIAGDSYGNTIYFGEGSWLTVV.

This clone was observed a handful of times. V is TRBV28 and J is TRBJ1-6; 9 bases are shared with TRBD1. V lost 5 bases to trimming and J lost 7 bases; unmatched junction nucleotides: 9. Germline CDR1 MDHEN, CDR2 SYDVKM. CDR3 length: 16 amino acids. The DNA for the CDR3 is TGTGCCAGCAGTCCTAGACCGGGACAGGGAAATTCACCCCTCCACTTT. This sequence encodes CASSPRPGQGNSPLHF.

The chain combines TRBV15 with TRBJ1-1; D gene uncertain. The V and J ends lost 0 bases and 3 bases respectively, with 5 bases between them. The germline gives CDR1 LNHNV, CDR2 YYDKDF (reference sequence). The CDR3 runs to 13 residues. The chain's CDR3 is CATSRDGHTEAFF. The CDR3 nucleotides read TGTGCCACCAGCAGAGACGGCCACACTGAAGCTTTCTTT. Full variable domain (remainder filled in from reference TRBV15 and TRBJ1-1): DAMVIQNPRYQVTQFGKPVTLSCSQTLNHNVMYWYQQKSSQAPKLLFHYYDKDFNNEADTPDNFQSRRPNTSFCFLDIRSPGLGDTAMYLCATSRDGHTEAFFGQGTRLTVV.

The chain combines TRBV5-1 with TRBJ1-1; a weak D match, TRBD1 (5 bases). Germline CDR1 reads SGHRS; CDR2 reads YFSETQ. Between the trimmed V and J ends, which lost 4 bases and 0 bases, there was a span of 13 bases. CDR3 length: 15 amino acids. The CDR3 nucleotides are TGCGCCAGCAGCGGGAAACTGGGGGTGAACACTGAAGCTTTCTTT. Protein: CASSGKLGVNTEAFF. Full variable domain (remainder filled in from reference TRBV5-1 and TRBJ1-1): KAGVTQTPRYLIKTRGQQVTLSCSPISGHRSVSWYQQTPGQGLQFLFEYFSETQRNKGNFPGRFSGRQFSNSRSEMNVSTLELGDSALYLCASSGKLGVNTEAFFGQGTRLTVV.

The J gene is TRBJ1-5, the V gene TRBV6-1, with 10 nucleotides matching TRBD1. Trimming cost V 4 bases and J 2 bases; bases outside gene matches: 8. The CDR3 has 17 amino acids. Germline CDR1 and CDR2: MNHNS and SASEGT. CDR3 sequence: CASSAGTGAWGNQPQHF. The CDR3 nucleotides are TGTGCCAGCAGTGCCGGGACAGGGGCGTGGGGCAATCAGCCCCAGCATTTT.

The rearrangement joins TRBV30 to TRBJ1-1; tentative D call: TRBD1 (5 bases). Germline values: CDR1 GTSNPN, CDR2 SVGIG (reference sequence). Trimming left V 4 bases short and J 5 bases short, with 17 bases between. This CDR3 is built from 14 residues. The CDR3 spells CAWTQGVGRTEAFF. CDR3 DNA: TGTGCCTGGACTCAGGGAGTAGGTAGGACTGAAGCTTTCTTT.

The J gene is TRBJ2-2, the V gene TRBV19; D is possibly TRBD1 or TRBD2 (5 bases each). CDR3 length: 14 amino acids. Germline V CDR1 and CDR2: LNHDA, SQIVND (reference sequence). V lost 7 bases to trimming and J lost 5 bases, with 14 bases between them. The CDR3 reads CASTPTWGTGELFF. The CDR3 DNA follows: TGTGCCAGTACCCCAACGTGGGGGACCGGGGAGCTGTTTTTT.